This TCR beta chain was recorded in a study of CD8+ T cells in alopecia areata. Study-level background: Administration of oral tofacitinib to treated patients was at 5 to 10 mg twice daily. Patients remained on tofacitinib for 6 to 18 months and then went 6 months without it. The study, taken as a whole, reports: It was lesional scalp, especially alopecia totalis/universalis, that showed higher clonality than normal scalp.

Noted treatment: oral pan-JAK inhibitor, 5-10 mg twice daily. PBMCs, the starting material, were the source of sorted CD4+ and CD8+ T cells. The CDR3 is 14 amino acids. The germline V gene has CDR1 SNHLY and CDR2 FYNNEI. Trimming left V 6 bases short and J 4 bases short, with 15 bases between. Extracted RNA was reverse transcribed into cDNA, the sequencing template. Sequencing was performed with immunoSEQ multiplex PCR; in TCRdb, only in-frame clones are kept and a portion is missing. The table has about 150,000 clones, about 71% seen once. This clone was seen a few times. What it recognizes is unknown.

The source of this sequence is a human donor with alopecia areata. This chain links TRBV2 with TRBJ2-5; tentatively, D is TRBD1 (6 bases). The source material was CD4+ T cells sorted from blood, sampled at week 4, from a patient treated with tofacitinib. The CDR3 here is CASRGDTNPETQYF. DNA for the CDR3: TGTGCCAGCAGAGGGGACACAAATCCAGAGACCCAGTACTTC.